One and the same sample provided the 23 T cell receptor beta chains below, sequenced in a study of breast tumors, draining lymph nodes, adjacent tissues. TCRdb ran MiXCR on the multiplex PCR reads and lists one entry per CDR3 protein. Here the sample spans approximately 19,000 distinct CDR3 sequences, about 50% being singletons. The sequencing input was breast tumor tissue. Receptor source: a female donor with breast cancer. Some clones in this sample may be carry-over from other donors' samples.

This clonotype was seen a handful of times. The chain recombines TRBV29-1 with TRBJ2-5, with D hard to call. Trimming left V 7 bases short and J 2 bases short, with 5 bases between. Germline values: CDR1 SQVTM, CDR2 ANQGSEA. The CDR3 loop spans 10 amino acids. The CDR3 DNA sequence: TGCAGCGCGAAGCAAGAGACCCAGTACTTC. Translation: CSAKQETQYF.

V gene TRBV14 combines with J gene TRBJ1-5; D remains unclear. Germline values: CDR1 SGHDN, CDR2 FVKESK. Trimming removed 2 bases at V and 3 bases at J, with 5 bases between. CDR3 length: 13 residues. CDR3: CASSQTYNQPQHF. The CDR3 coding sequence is TGTGCCAGCAGCCAAACCTACAATCAGCCCCAGCATTTT. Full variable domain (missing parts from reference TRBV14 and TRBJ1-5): EAGVTQFPSHSVIEKGQTVTLRCDPISGHDNLYWYRRVMGKEIKFLLHFVKESKQDESGMPNNRFLAERTGGTYSTLKVQPAELEDSGVYFCASSQTYNQPQHFGDGTRLSIL.

CDR3 region: CASSLVGEMDTQYF. CDR3 in DNA: TGTGCCAGCAGCTTAGTTGGGGAGATGGATACGCAGTATTTT. V gene TRBV7-9 combines with J gene TRBJ2-3; maybe TRBD2 (5 bases). CDR1 and CDR2 (germline): SEHNR, FQNEAQ (reference sequence). The CDR3 sequence is 14 residues long. The ends were cut back, 1 base at V and 6 bases at J, with 11 bases in the middle.

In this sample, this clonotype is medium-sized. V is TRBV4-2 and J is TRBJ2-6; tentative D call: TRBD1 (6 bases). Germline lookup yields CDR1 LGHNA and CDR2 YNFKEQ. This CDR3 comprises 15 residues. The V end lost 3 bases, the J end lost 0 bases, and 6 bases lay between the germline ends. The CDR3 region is CASSQDSSGANVLTF. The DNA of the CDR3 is TGTGCCAGCAGCCAGGACAGCTCTGGGGCCAACGTCCTGACTTTC.

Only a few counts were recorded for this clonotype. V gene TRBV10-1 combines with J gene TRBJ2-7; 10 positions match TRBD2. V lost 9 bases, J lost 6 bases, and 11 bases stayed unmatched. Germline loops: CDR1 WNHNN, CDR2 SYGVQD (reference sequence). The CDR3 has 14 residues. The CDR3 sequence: CARGGVTSGLEQYF. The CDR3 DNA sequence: TGCGCCAGAGGGGGGGTGACTAGCGGGCTCGAGCAGTACTTC.

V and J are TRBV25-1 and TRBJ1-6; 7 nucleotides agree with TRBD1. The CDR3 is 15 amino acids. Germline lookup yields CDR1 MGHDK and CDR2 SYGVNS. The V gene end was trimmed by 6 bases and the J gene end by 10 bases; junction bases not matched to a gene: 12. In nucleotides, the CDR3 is TGTGCCAGCAGAGGAGGAGGGGGCAGAGAGTCACCCCTCCACTTT. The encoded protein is CASRGGGGRESPLHF.

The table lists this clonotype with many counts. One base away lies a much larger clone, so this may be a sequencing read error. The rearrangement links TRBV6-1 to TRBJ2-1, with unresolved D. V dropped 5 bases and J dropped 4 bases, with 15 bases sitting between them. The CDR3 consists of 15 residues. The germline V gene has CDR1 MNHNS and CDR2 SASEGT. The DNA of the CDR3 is TGTGCCAGCAGTCAAGAAATAGAAGCTTACAATGAGCAGTTCTTC. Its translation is CASSQEIEAYNEQFF.

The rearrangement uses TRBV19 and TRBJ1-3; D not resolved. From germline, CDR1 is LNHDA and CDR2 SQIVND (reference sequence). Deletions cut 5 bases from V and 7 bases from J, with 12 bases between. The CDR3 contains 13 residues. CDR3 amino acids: CASSPGKVNTIYF. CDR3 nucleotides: TGTGCCAGTAGTCCCGGCAAGGTGAACACCATATATTTT.

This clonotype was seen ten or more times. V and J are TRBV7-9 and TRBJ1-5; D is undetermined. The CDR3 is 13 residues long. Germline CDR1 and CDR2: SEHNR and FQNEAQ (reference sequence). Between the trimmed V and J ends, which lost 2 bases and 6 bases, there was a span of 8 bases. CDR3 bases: TGTGCCAGCAGCTTAAAGGGCGGTCAGCCCCAGCATTTT. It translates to CASSLKGGQPQHF.

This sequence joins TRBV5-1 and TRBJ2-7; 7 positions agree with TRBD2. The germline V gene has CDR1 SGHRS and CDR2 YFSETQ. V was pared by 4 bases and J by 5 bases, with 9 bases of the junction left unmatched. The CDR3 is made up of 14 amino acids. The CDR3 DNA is TGCGCCAGCAGCCTGGTTGGGGGGGACGACGAGCAGTACTTC. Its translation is CASSLVGGDDEQYF.

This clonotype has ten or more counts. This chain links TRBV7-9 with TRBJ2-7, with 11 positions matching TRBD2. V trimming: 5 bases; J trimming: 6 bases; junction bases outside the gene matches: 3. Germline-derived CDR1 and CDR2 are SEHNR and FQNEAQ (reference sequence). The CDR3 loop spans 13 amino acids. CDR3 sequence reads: CASSPGLAVEQYF. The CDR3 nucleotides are TGTGCCAGCAGCCCGGGACTAGCGGTCGAGCAGTACTTC.

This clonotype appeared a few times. CDR3 nucleotides: TGTGCCAGCAGCTTACAGGGGGACGGTCAGATGGCGACCCAGTACTTC. Translated: CASSLQGDGQMATQYF. The chain joins TRBV7-8 to TRBJ2-5; 7 nucleotides align to TRBD1. The junction had 13 bases not matched to a gene; V was cut back by 2 bases and J by 7 bases. The CDR3 consists of 16 residues. Germline loops: CDR1 SGHVS, CDR2 FQNEAQ.

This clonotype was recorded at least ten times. The CDR3 coding sequence is TGTGCCAGCAGCGTAGAAGGCCAGTGGAGCATTCAGTACTTC. Its translation: CASSVEGQWSIQYF. The chain is built from TRBV9 and TRBJ2-4, with D unresolved. Trimming stripped 0 bases from V and 9 bases from J, with 13 bases between. In germline, CDR1 is SGDLS, CDR2 YYNGEE. The CDR3 totals 14 residues.

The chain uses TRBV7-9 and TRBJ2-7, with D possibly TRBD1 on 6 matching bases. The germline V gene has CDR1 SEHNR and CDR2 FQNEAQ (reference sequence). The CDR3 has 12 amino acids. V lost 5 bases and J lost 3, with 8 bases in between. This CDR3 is CASSGQNYEQYF. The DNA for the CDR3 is TGTGCCAGCAGCGGACAGAACTACGAGCAGTACTTC.

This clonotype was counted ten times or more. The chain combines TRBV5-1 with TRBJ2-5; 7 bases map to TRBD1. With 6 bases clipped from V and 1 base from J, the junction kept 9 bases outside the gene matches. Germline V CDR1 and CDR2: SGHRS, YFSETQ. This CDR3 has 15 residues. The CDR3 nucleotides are TGCGCCAGCACCGAGGGGGCCTCCTTCCAAGAGACCCAGTACTTC. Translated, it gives CASTEGASFQETQYF.

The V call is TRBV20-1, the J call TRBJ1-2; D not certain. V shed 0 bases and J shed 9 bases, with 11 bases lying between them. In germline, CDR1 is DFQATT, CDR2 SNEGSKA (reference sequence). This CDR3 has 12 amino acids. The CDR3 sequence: CSARETLTSYTF. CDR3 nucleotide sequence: TGCAGTGCTAGAGAGACCTTGACGAGCTACACCTTC.

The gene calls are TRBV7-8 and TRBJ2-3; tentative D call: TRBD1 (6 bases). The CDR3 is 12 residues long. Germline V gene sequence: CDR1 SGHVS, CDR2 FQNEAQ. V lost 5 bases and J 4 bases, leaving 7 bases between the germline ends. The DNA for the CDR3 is TGTGCCAGCAGCCCAGGGGCAGATACGCAGTATTTT. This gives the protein CASSPGADTQYF.

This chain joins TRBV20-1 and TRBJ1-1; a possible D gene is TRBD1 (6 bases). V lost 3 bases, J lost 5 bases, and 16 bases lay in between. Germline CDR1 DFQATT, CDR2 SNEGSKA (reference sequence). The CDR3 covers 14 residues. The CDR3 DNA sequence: TGCAGTGCTAGGCGGGGGGGGCGGGGGACTGAAGCTTTCTTT. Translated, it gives CSARRGGRGTEAFF.

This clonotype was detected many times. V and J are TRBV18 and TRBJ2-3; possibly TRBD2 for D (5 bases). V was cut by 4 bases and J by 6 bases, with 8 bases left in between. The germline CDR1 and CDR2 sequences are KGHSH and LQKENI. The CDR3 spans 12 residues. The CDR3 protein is CASSQGADTQYF. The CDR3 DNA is TGTGCCAGCTCACAGGGAGCTGATACGCAGTATTTT.

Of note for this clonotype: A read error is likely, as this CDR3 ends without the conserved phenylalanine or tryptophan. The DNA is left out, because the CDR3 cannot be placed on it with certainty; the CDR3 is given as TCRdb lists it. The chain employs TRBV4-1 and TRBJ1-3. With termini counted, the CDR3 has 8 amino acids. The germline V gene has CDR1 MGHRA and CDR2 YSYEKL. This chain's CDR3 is CASTPRAS.

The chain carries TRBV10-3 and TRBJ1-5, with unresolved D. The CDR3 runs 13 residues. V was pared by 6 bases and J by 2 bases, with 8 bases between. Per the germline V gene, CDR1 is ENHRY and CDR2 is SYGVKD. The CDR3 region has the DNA TGTGCCATCAGCCAGGAGGGCAATCAGCCCCAGCATTTT. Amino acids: CAISQEGNQPQHF.

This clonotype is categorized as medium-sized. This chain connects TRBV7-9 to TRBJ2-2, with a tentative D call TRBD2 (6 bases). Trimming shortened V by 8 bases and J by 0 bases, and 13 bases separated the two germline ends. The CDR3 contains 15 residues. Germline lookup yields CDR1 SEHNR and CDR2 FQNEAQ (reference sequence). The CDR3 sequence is CASDLGLPNTGELFF. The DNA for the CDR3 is TGTGCCAGCGACCTGGGACTTCCGAACACCGGGGAGCTGTTTTTT.

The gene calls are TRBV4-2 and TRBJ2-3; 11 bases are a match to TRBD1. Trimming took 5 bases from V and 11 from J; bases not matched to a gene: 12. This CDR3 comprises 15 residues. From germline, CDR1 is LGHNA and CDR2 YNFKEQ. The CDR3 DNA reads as TGTGCCAGCAGCGCGCGGGACAGGGGGGGGGATGAGCAGTATTTT. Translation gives CASSARDRGGDEQYF.